Each of the 29 T cell receptor beta chains below was sequenced from the same sample in a study of spatial heterogeneity in lung cancer. Points from the study as a whole: One measure, the expanded intratumoral alpha and beta TCR count, tracked tumor mutation counts.

TCRdb ran MiXCR on the 5' RACE reads and lists one entry per CDR3 protein. The sample yields over 3,500 distinct CDR3 sequences, 8.5% seen once. Time point defined: sample taken at primary tumor resection. What these receptors recognize is not known. The source was lung tumor tissue, collected at surgery. These receptors came from a male donor with early-stage non-small cell lung cancer.

By share of the sample, this clonotype is medium-sized. The gene calls are TRBV6-1 and TRBJ1-1; D unresolved. This CDR3 is 14 amino acids long. Germline CDR1 is MNHNS and CDR2 is SASEGT. The V end was cut by 5 bases, the J end by 1 base, with 11 bases between. CDR3 coding DNA: TGTGCCAGCAGTCCCCCCGCCAAGAACACTGAAGCTTTCTTT. Protein product: CASSPPAKNTEAFF.

V and J are TRBV29-1 and TRBJ1-3; D not certain. CDR3 length: 14 amino acids. Germline values: CDR1 SQVTM, CDR2 ANQGSEA. With 4 bases removed from V and 4 bases from J, the gap between germline ends came to 14 bases. The CDR3 DNA sequence: TGCAGCGTTGCTTTGGCTGGTTACGGAAACACCATATATTTT. Translation gives CSVALAGYGNTIYF.

This clonotype was seen just once. The junction departs from the called germline gene at one end, perhaps through a read error. The chain carries TRBV7-2 and TRBJ2-2; weak D call: TRBD2 (7 bases). Germline CDR1 SGHTA, CDR2 FQGNSA. This CDR3 region has 15 residues. The DNA for the CDR3 is TGTGCGAGCACCCCTGGGGGGGCAGGGACCTGGGAGCTGTTTTTT. This encodes CASTPGGAGTWELFF.

The V and J genes are TRBV28 and TRBJ2-7, with a possible D match to TRBD2 (6 bases). Per the germline V gene, CDR1 is MDHEN and CDR2 is SYDVKM. The V and J ends lost 8 bases and 6 bases respectively, with 17 bases between them. The CDR3 has 13 amino acids. The CDR3 sequence: CASGFYSGAEQYF. Here the CDR3 DNA reads TGTGCCAGCGGATTCTATTCGGGAGCCGAGCAGTACTTC.

By frequency in the sample, this clonotype is medium-sized. This chain uses TRBV5-6 with TRBJ2-3; D unresolved. Trimming removed 6 bases at V and 4 bases at J, with 0 bases between. Germline CDR1 SGHDT, CDR2 YYEEEE. The CDR3 runs to 9 residues. The CDR3 DNA is TGTGCCAGCACAGATACGCAGTATTTT. This translates into CASTDTQYF. Drawing the rest from reference TRBV5-6 and TRBJ2-3, the complete variable domain is DAGVTQSPTHLIKTRGQQVTLRCSPKSGHDTVSWYQQALGQGPQFIFQYYEEEERQRGNFPDRFSGHQFPNYSSELNVNALLLGDSALYLCASTDTQYFGPGTRLTVL.

This clonotype is categorized as medium-sized (0.01 to 0.1%). This rearrangement joins TRBV19 to TRBJ2-2; 7 nucleotides align to TRBD1. CDR3 length: 17 amino acids. The V gene end was trimmed by 3 bases and the J gene end by 1 base; junction bases not matched to a gene: 8. Germline V gene lookup returns CDR1 LNHDA and CDR2 SQIVND (reference sequence). The CDR3 DNA is TGTGCCAGTAGTATGAGGGACAGTTATTTGAACACCGGGGAGCTGTTTTTT. It yields the protein CASSMRDSYLNTGELFF.

This clonotype was seen many times. The CDR3 is CASSSTTEENSPLHF. DNA of the CDR3: TGTGCCAGCAGTTCCACGACGGAGGAGAATTCACCCCTCCACTTT. This chain uses TRBV28 with TRBJ1-6; D gene ambiguous. Germline V lookup: CDR1 MDHEN, CDR2 SYDVKM. The ends were cut back, 4 bases at V and 7 bases at J, with 14 bases in the middle. The CDR3 has 15 amino acids.

By share, this clonotype counts as medium-sized. V usage is TRBV5-1 and J usage is TRBJ2-1; 12 nucleotides agree with TRBD2. Germline V gene lookup returns CDR1 SGHRS and CDR2 YFSETQ. This CDR3 region has 16 residues. The trim removed 4 bases at V and 6 bases at J, leaving 8 bases unmatched. CDR3 sequence (DNA): TGCGCCAGCAGCCGTGACTCTAGCGGGAGGGGCAATGAGCAGTTCTTC. Amino acids: CASSRDSSGRGNEQFF.

By proportion, this clonotype is medium-sized. The V and J genes are TRBV6-5 and TRBJ2-1, with D maybe TRBD2 (5 bases). With 9 bases removed from V and 4 bases from J, the gap between germline ends came to 7 bases. In germline, CDR1 is MNHEY, CDR2 SVGAGI. This CDR3 has 11 amino acids. The CDR3 DNA reads as TGTGCCAGTGGGGAGTACAATGAGCAGTTCTTC. It translates to CASGEYNEQFF.

This chain links TRBV5-5 with TRBJ2-2, with 8 bases matching TRBD1. Germline V gives CDR1 SGHKS, CDR2 YYEKEE (reference sequence). CDR3 length equals 15 residues. The junction had 4 bases not matched to a gene; V was cut back by 3 bases and J by 3 bases. CDR3 nucleotides: TGTGCCAGCAGCTCCGGGACAGGAGACACCGGGGAGCTGTTTTTT. Translation gives CASSSGTGDTGELFF.

This clonotype ranks as medium-sized. The chain is built from TRBV10-3 and TRBJ2-6, with D possibly matching TRBD1 (5 bases). Trimming took 2 bases from V and 1 from J, leaving 6 bases between them. Germline V gives CDR1 ENHRY, CDR2 SYGVKD. This CDR3 contains 15 residues. The CDR3 sequence: CAISEAGSGANVLTF. CDR3 sequence (DNA): TGTGCCATCAGTGAGGCAGGGTCTGGGGCCAACGTCCTGACTTTC.

This clonotype is judged medium-sized. V and J are TRBV18 and TRBJ1-2, with D uncertain. The CDR3 is made up of 15 amino acids. V lost 2 bases and J lost 0, with 10 bases in between. Per the germline V gene, CDR1 is KGHSH and CDR2 is LQKENI. This chain's CDR3 is CASSPTASANYGYTF. CDR3 nucleotides: TGTGCCAGCTCACCAACGGCCTCCGCTAACTATGGCTACACCTTC.

This clonotype is categorized as medium-sized (0.01 to 0.1%). The chain has TRBV4-2 and TRBJ2-7; 9 nucleotides line up with TRBD2. Germline loops: CDR1 LGHNA, CDR2 YNFKEQ. J lost 3 bases, V lost 1 base, and 4 bases had no gene match. CDR3 size: 15 residues. In DNA, the CDR3 is TGTGCCAGCAGCCAAGTTCCTAGCGGGGACTACGAGCAGTACTTC. This gives the protein CASSQVPSGDYEQYF.

This clonotype is labeled large. The chain is built from TRBV15 and TRBJ1-2; the D is unclear. With 3 bases removed from V and 11 bases from J, the gap between germline ends came to 13 bases. This CDR3 comprises 12 residues. The V gene's germline CDR1 is LNHNV and CDR2 YYDKDF (reference sequence). As DNA, the CDR3 is TGTGCCACCAGCAGGGACCTCTCCATTTACACCTTC. Its protein is CATSRDLSIYTF.

This clonotype counts as large. The rearrangement uses TRBV18 and TRBJ2-3, with 7 bases lining up with TRBD1. Per germline, CDR1 KGHSH and CDR2 LQKENI. The CDR3 runs 14 residues. V shed 3 bases and J 3 bases; nucleotides not matched to a gene: 3. The CDR3 reads CASSPGQATDTQYF. The CDR3 nucleotides read TGTGCCAGCTCACCCGGACAGGCGACAGATACGCAGTATTTT.

For the CDR3, the DNA is TGTGCCAGCAGCCGGGGGGCAGGGGAAAAACTGTTTTTT. The encoded protein is CASSRGAGEKLFF. The rearrangement uses TRBV7-9 and TRBJ1-4, with D maybe TRBD1 (6 bases). This CDR3 spans 13 amino acids. The V and J ends lost 5 bases and 8 bases respectively, with 12 bases between them. Looked up from germline, CDR1 is SEHNR and CDR2 is FQNEAQ (reference sequence).

This clonotype is medium-sized in the sample. The gene calls are TRBV7-3 and TRBJ2-6; perhaps TRBD1 as D (6 bases). The germline V gene encodes CDR1 SGHTA and CDR2 FQGTGA. This CDR3 has 15 amino acids. V dropped 5 bases and J dropped 0 bases, with 8 bases sitting between them. Here the CDR3 DNA reads TGTGCCAGCAGCCAACAGGGCTCTGGGGCCAACGTCCTGACTTTC. Amino acid sequence: CASSQQGSGANVLTF.

By its share, this clonotype is medium-sized. CDR3 amino acids: CASSLLGVDSGNTIYF. The CDR3 coding sequence is TGCGCCAGCAGCCTGCTCGGGGTCGACTCTGGAAACACCATATATTTT. V is TRBV5-1 and J is TRBJ1-3; D ambiguous. There are 16 residues in the CDR3. Germline V gene sequence: CDR1 SGHRS, CDR2 YFSETQ. Trimming took 4 bases from V and 0 from J, leaving 14 bases between them.

This sequence joins TRBV5-4 and TRBJ2-5, with TRBD1 as a possible D gene (6 bases). The germline V gene encodes CDR1 SGHNT and CDR2 YYREEE (reference sequence). Between the trimmed V and J ends, which lost 3 bases and 5 bases, there was a span of 11 bases. The CDR3 is made up of 13 amino acids. CDR3 bases: TGTGCCAGCAGCTGGGGACAATGGGAGACCCAGTACTTC. It yields the protein CASSWGQWETQYF.

This clonotype came up a few times. CDR3 sequence (DNA): TGTGCCAGCAGTTCGGGAGGGAACATTCAGTACTTC. This encodes CASSSGGNIQYF. The rearrangement uses TRBV6-5 and TRBJ2-4; 8 nucleotides line up with TRBD2. Germline values: CDR1 MNHEY, CDR2 SVGAGI. CDR3 size: 12 residues. The trim removed 4 bases at V and 7 bases at J, leaving 0 bases unmatched.

This clonotype is deemed medium-sized (0.01 to 0.1%). The J gene is TRBJ2-3, the V gene TRBV2, with TRBD2 matching 9 bases. This CDR3 has 16 residues. The V gene end was trimmed by 7 bases and the J gene end by 0 bases; junction bases not matched to a gene: 8. Per germline, CDR1 SNHLY and CDR2 FYNNEI. The CDR3 DNA reads as TGTGCCAGCACCCCGGGACTAGCCGCTAGCACAGATACGCAGTATTTT. This codes for CASTPGLAASTDTQYF. The full variable domain, rest sourced from reference TRBV2 and TRBJ2-3, is EPEVTQTPSHQVTQMGQEVILRCVPISNHLYFYWYRQILGQKVEFLVSFYNNEISEKSEIFDDQFSVERPDGSNFTLKIRSTKLEDSAMYFCASTPGLAASTDTQYFGPGTRLTVL.

This clonotype has ten or more counts. CDR3 nucleotide sequence: TGTGCCAGCAGTGTTCGGGACACTATTGGCTCTGGGGCCAACGTCCTGACTTTC. This codes for CASSVRDTIGSGANVLTF. The chain recombines TRBV6-1 with TRBJ2-6, with D possibly matching TRBD1 (6 bases). The CDR3 length is 18 residues. Looked up from germline, CDR1 is MNHNS and CDR2 is SASEGT. Trimming stripped 4 bases from V and 0 bases from J, with 16 bases between.

This clonotype was seen at least ten times. CDR3 sequence (DNA): TGCGCCAGCAGCTCAATTAGACAGGGGCCCACCGGGGAGCTGTTTTTT. Protein: CASSSIRQGPTGELFF. The chain joins TRBV5-1 to TRBJ2-2, with 8 bases fitting TRBD1. This CDR3 has 16 residues. From germline, CDR1 is SGHRS and CDR2 YFSETQ. The V and J ends lost 3 bases and 4 bases, in that order; junction bases with no gene match: 8.

By its share, this clonotype is medium-sized. V and J are TRBV7-3 and TRBJ2-2; D is unclear. Germline V gene lookup returns CDR1 SGHTA and CDR2 FQGTGA. The V end lost 8 bases, the J end lost 7 bases, and 8 bases lay between the germline ends. The CDR3 covers 11 residues. In nucleotides, the CDR3 is TGTGCCAGCGGGTCAGGCGGGGAGCTGTTTTTT. Amino acids: CASGSGGELFF.

This rearrangement joins TRBV2 to TRBJ2-2; D uncertain. Germline assignment: CDR1 SNHLY and CDR2 FYNNEI. CDR3 length equals 14 residues. The germline V and J ends were trimmed by 5 bases and 5 bases, with 12 bases remaining between them. In DNA, the CDR3 is TGTGCCAGCAGTCCGAACAGTTGGACCGGGGAGCTGTTTTTT. Protein product: CASSPNSWTGELFF.

This clonotype qualifies as large. The chain's CDR3 is CASSFRSGTKYNEQFF. Written as DNA, the CDR3 is TGTGCCAGCAGCTTCAGGTCGGGGACTAAGTACAATGAGCAGTTCTTC. The J gene is TRBJ2-1, the V gene TRBV5-6, with TRBD2 identical over 7 bases. Trimming cost V 2 bases and J 4 bases; bases outside gene matches: 9. This CDR3 contains 16 residues. Germline values: CDR1 SGHDT, CDR2 YYEEEE.

The chain carries TRBV5-3 and TRBJ2-1; the D gene is possibly TRBD2 (5 bases). TRBV5-3 is known as an ORF, though its function is uncertain. This CDR3 has 14 residues. Trimming shortened V by 4 bases and J by 4 bases, and 12 bases separated the two germline ends. Written as DNA, the CDR3 is TGTGCCAGAAGCCGCTATAGCGCGTACAATGAGCAGTTCTTC. This gives the protein CARSRYSAYNEQFF.

This clonotype showed up many times. The chain joins TRBV7-2 to TRBJ1-2; D gene ambiguous. CDR1 is SGHTA, CDR2 FQGNSA, per germline. This CDR3 has 13 residues. Trimming left V 0 bases short and J 8 bases short, with 10 bases between. CDR3 nucleotides: TGTGCCAGCAGCTTAGCGCTGAGGGAGGGCTACACCTTC. As protein: CASSLALREGYTF.

This clonotype is classed as medium-sized. The rearrangement uses TRBV7-2 and TRBJ2-3; 8 nucleotides line up with TRBD1. In germline, CDR1 is SGHTA, CDR2 FQGNSA. The CDR3 runs to 14 residues. V lost 5 bases, J lost 6 bases, and 7 bases stayed unmatched. CDR3: CASSPRTGGDTQYF. The CDR3 region has the DNA TGTGCCAGCAGCCCCAGAACAGGGGGGGATACGCAGTATTTT.